Listed below are T cell receptor beta chains from one sample, sequenced in a study of cytotoxic CD8 clonotypes in ibrutinib-treated CLL. Generated by immunoSEQ multiplex PCR, the TCRdb table keeps only in-frame clones and is missing some. Altogether 150,000 or so clones are present, over 75% being singletons, with the ten largest covering around 3%. The sequenced sample was PBMCs, obtained at disease progression, from a patient treated with ibrutinib. These receptors were collected from a human donor with chronic lymphocytic leukemia. Each CDR3 is given with its conserved first and last residue. A D gene is named only where the DNA matches it firmly. Expanded clones get a size class; other rows say once, few or many, or leave the size out.

clone size | J gene | D gene | V gene | CDR3 protein | CDR3 DNA
NA | TRBJ2-7 | NA | TRBV11-2 | CASSLGGRDYEQYF | TGTGCCAGCAGCTTAGGTGGCAGGGACTACGAGCAGTACTTC
NA | TRBJ2-7 | TRBD2 | TRBV25-1 | CASSDPRRQRDYEQYF | TGTGCCAGCAGTGATCCGCGGCGGCAGCGGGATTACGAGCAGTACTTC
NA | TRBJ2-7 | NA | TRBV10-1 | CASSDAPGGTSYEQYF | TGCGCCAGCAGTGATGCCCCCGGCGGAACCTCCTACGAGCAGTACTTC
NA | TRBJ1-5 | NA | TRBV19 | CASSPPDSNQPQHF | TGTGCCAGTAGCCCACCAGATAGCAATCAGCCCCAGCATTTT
NA | TRBJ1-3 | NA | TRBV9 | CASSVGRVSGNTIYF | TGTGCCAGCAGCGTGGGACGGGTCTCTGGAAACACCATATATTTT
NA | TRBJ2-1 | NA | TRBV5-1 | CASRGGNEQFF | TGCGCCAGCAGGGGAGGAAATGAGCAGTTCTTC
NA | TRBJ2-1 | NA | TRBV29-1 | CSVEAPRSKPNNEQFF | TGCAGCGTTGAAGCACCGCGATCCAAGCCAAACAATGAGCAGTTCTTC
NA | TRBJ2-7 | TRBD1 | TRBV19 | CASSIRPTGITYEQYF | TGTGCCAGTAGTATTCGACCGACAGGGATCACCTACGAGCAGTACTTC
NA | TRBJ2-7 | TRBD1 | TRBV7-2 | CASSRPGQGAWEQYF | TGTGCCAGCAGCCGGCCGGGACAGGGGGCGTGGGAGCAGTACTTC
NA | TRBJ2-3 | NA | TRBV2 | CASRAGGGGTDTQYF | TGTGCCAGCAGAGCAGGAGGGGGGGGCACAGATACGCAGTATTTT
once | TRBJ2-3 | TRBD2 | TRBV30 | CAWSVPTSGRADTQYF | TGTGCCTGGAGTGTACCAACTAGCGGGAGGGCAGATACGCAGTATTTT
NA | TRBJ1-3 | TRBD1 | TRBV25-1 | CASSEPTGAGNTIYF | TGTGCCAGCAGTGAACCGACAGGGGCTGGAAACACCATATATTTT
NA | TRBJ1-4 | NA | TRBV9 | CASSVHVATPQGEKLFF | TGTGCCAGCAGCGTACATGTGGCAACGCCCCAGGGTGAAAAACTGTTTTTT
once | TRBJ1-5 | NA | TRBV28 | CASSSHNSNQPQHF | TGTGCCAGCAGTTCTCATAATAGCAATCAGCCCCAGCATTTT
NA | TRBJ1-1 | TRBD1 | TRBV5-6 | CASSLSFVGQKYEAFF | TGTGCCAGCAGCTTGAGTTTTGTGGGACAGAAATATGAAGCTTTCTTT
NA | TRBJ2-2 | NA | TRBV11-2 | CASSITGFAGELFF | TGTGCCAGCAGCATAACAGGGTTCGCCGGGGAGCTGTTTTTT
NA | TRBJ2-7 | TRBD2 | TRBV12-5 | CASGLLAEIEQYF | TGTGCTAGTGGTTTACTAGCGGAAATCGAGCAGTACTTC
NA | TRBJ2-3 | NA | TRBV19 | CASSIGLFGIFTDTQYF | TGTGCCAGTAGTATAGGTCTCTTTGGGATTTTTACAGATACGCAGTATTTT
few | TRBJ1-5 | NA | TRBV4-1 | CASSQDRGLGQPQHF | TGCGCCAGCAGCCAAGATCGAGGGCTCGGTCAGCCCCAGCATTTT
NA | TRBJ1-1 | NA | TRBV11-2 | CASSLWSLGGENTEAFF | TGTGCCAGCAGCTTATGGTCTCTGGGTGGGGAGAACACTGAAGCTTTCTTT
NA | TRBJ1-6 | TRBD1 | TRBV27 | CASSGGDRGRGLDSPLHF | TGTGCCAGCAGCGGTGGAGACAGGGGGAGAGGTTTGGATTCACCCCTCCACTTT
NA | TRBJ2-1 | NA | TRBV5-6 | CASSHTRNEQFF | TGTGCCAGCAGCCACACGCGGAATGAGCAGTTCTTC
NA | TRBJ2-1 | NA | TRBV4-1 | CASSQDKRFYNEQFF | TGCGCCAGCAGCCAAGATAAGCGGTTTTACAATGAGCAGTTCTTC
NA | TRBJ2-1 | NA | TRBV14 | CASSQVGWNEQFF | TGTGCCAGCAGCCAGGTGGGGTGGAATGAGCAGTTCTTC
NA | TRBJ2-1 | TRBD2 | TRBV5-1 | CASSLSLAGAVNEQFF | TGCGCCAGCAGCTTGAGCCTAGCGGGAGCCGTCAATGAGCAGTTCTTC
NA | TRBJ1-1 | NA | TRBV29-1 | CSVEWGGGWAFF | TGCAGCGTTGAGTGGGGTGGGGGCTGGGCTTTCTTT
NA | TRBJ1-1 | NA | TRBV20-1 | CSLQVNTEAFF | TGCAGTTTACAAGTAAACACTGAAGCTTTCTTT
NA | TRBJ2-3 | NA | TRBV29-1 | CSVEPNTDTQYF | TGCAGCGTTGAACCGAACACAGATACGCAGTATTTT
NA | TRBJ2-1 | TRBD2 | TRBV5-1 | CASSLALAANNEQFF | TGCGCCAGCAGCTTGGCTCTAGCGGCTAACAATGAGCAGTTCTTC
once | TRBJ1-1 | NA | TRBV6-5 | CASSYSRTHGAFF | TGTGCCAGCAGTTACTCGAGAACCCATGGGGCTTTCTTT